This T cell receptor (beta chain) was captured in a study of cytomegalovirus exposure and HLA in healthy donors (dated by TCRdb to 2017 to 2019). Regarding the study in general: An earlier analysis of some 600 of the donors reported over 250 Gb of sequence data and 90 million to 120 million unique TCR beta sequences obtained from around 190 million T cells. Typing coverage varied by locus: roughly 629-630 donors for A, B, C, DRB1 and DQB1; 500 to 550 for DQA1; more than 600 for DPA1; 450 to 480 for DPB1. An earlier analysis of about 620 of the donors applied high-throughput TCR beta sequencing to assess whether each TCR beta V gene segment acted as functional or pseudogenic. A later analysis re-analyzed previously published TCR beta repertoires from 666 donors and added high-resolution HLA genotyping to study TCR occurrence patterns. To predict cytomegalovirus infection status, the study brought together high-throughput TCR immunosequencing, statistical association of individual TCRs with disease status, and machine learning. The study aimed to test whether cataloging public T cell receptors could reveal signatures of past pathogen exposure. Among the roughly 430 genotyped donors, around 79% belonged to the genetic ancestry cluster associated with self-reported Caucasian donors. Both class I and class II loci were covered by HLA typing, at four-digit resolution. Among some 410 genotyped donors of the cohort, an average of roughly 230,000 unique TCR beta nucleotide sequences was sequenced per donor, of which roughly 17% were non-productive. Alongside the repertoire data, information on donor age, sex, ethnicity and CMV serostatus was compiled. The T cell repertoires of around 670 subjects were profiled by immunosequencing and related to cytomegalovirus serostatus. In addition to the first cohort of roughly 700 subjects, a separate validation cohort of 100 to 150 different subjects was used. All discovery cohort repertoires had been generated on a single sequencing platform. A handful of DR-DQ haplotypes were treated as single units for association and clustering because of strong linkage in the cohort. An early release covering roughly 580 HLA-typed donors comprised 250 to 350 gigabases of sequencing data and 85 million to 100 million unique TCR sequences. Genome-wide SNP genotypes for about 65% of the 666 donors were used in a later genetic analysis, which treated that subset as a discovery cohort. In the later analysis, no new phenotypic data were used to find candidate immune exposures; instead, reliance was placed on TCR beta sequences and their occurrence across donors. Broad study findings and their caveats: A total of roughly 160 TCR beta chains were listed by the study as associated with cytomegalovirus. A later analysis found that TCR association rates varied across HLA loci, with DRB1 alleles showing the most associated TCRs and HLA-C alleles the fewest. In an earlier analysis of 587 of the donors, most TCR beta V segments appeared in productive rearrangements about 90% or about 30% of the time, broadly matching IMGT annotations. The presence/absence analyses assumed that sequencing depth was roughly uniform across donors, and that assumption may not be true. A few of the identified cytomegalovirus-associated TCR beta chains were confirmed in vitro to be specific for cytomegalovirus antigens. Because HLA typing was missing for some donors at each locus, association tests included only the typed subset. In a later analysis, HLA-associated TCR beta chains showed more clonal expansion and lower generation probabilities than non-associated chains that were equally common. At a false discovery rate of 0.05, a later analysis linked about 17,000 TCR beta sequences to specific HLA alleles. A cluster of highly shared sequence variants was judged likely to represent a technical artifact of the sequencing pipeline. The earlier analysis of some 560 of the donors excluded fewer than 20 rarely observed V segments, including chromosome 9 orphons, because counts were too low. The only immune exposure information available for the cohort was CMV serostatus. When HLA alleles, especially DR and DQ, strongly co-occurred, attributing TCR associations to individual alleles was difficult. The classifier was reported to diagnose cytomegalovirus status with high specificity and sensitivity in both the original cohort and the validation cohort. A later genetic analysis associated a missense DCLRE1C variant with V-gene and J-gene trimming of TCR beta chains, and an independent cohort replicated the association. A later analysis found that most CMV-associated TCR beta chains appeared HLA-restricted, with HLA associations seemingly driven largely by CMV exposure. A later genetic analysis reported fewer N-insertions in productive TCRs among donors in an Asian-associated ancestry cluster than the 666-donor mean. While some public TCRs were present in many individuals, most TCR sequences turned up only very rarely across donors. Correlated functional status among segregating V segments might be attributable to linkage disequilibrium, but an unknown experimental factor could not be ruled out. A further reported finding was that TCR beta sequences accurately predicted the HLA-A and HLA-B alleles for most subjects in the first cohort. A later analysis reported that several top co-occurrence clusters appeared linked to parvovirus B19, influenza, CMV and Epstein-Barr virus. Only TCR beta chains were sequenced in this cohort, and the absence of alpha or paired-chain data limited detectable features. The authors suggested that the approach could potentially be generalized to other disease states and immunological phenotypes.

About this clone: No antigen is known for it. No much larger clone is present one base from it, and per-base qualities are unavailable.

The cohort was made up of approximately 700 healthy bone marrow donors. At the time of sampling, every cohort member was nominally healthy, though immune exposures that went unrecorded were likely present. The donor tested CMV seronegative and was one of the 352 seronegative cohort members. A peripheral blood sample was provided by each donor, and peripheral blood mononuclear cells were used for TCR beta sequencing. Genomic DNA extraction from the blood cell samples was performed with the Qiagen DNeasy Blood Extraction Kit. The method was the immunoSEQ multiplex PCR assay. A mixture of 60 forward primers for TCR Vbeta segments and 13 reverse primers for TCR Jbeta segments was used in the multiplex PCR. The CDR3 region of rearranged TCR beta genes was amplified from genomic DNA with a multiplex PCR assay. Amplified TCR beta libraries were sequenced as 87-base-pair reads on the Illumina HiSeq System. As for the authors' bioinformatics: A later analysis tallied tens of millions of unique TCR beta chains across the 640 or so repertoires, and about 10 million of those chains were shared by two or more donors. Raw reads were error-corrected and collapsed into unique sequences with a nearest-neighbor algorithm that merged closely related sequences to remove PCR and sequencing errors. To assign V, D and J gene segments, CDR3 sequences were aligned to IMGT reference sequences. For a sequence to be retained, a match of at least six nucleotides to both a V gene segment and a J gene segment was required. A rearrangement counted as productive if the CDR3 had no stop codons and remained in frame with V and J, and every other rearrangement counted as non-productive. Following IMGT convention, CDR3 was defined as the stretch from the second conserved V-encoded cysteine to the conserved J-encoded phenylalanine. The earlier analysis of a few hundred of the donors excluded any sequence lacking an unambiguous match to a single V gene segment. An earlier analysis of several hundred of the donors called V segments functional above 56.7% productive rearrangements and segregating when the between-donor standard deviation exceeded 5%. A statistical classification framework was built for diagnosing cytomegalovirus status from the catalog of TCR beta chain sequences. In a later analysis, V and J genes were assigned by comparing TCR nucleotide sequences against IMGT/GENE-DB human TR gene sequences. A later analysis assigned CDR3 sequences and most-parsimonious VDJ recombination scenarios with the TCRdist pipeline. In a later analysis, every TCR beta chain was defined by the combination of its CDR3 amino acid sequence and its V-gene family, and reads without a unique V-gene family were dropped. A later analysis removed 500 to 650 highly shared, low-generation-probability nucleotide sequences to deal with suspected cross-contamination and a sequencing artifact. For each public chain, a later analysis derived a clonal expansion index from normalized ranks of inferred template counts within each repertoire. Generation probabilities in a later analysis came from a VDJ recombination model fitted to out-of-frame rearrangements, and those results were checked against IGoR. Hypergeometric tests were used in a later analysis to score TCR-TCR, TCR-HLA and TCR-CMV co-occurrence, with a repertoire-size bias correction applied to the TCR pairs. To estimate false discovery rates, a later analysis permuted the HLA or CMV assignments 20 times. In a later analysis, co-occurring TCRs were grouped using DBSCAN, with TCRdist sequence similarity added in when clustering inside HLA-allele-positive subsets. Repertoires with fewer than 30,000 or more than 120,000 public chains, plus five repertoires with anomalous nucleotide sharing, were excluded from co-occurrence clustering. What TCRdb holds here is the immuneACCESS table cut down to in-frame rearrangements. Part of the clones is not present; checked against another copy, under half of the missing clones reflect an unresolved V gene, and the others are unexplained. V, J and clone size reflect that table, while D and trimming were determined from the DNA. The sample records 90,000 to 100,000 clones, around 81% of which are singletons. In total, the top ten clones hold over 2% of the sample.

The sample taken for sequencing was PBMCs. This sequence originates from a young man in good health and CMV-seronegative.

The CDR3 here reads CASSGSEQFF. The DNA sequence is as follows: TGTGCCAGCAGTGGGAGTGAGCAGTTCTTC. The rearrangement combines TRBV7-9 with TRBJ2-1; the D gene is perhaps TRBD2, from 5 matching bases. The CDR3 has 10 amino acids, counting the end cysteine and phenylalanine. Of all the DNA, just the CDR3 is kept, 30 bases in frame from base 1. V sheds 6 bases and J sheds 9 bases, leaving 6 bases between their ends. Reading the germline V gene (reference sequence) gives CDR1 SEHNR and CDR2 FQNEAQ.